What follows are 22 T cell receptor beta chains derived from one specimen sequenced in a study of cytomegalovirus exposure and HLA in healthy donors. PCR used 60 Vbeta primers and 13 Jbeta primers. The protocol was immunoSEQ multiplex PCR, while the TCRdb copy is restricted to in-frame clones and leaves out a portion. This table holds 150,000 to 200,000 clones, 70% to 80% found once. Sequencing used PBMCs. These TCRs come from a woman aged 55-69 years in good health and CMV-seropositive.

The V and J genes are TRBV5-1 and TRBJ2-1; 9 bases line up with TRBD1. The CDR3 runs to 14 residues. From germline, CDR1 is SGHRS and CDR2 YFSETQ. The ends lost 4 bases at V and 8 bases at J; junction bases unmatched: 7. The CDR3 nucleotides read TGCGCCAGCAGCATACAGGGGGCAGCAGATGAGCAGTTCTTC. Translation: CASSIQGAADEQFF.

The chain couples TRBV4-2 to TRBJ2-1; D might be TRBD1 (5 bases). V lost 4 bases to trimming and J lost 6 bases, with 19 bases between them. CDR3 length: 16 residues. The germline CDR1 and CDR2 sequences are LGHNA and YNFKEQ. The CDR3: CASSPLGPGSGNEQFF. CDR3 DNA sequence: TGTGCCAGCAGCCCTTTGGGGCCAGGATCGGGCAATGAGCAGTTCTTC.

The genes are TRBV7-8 and TRBJ1-6, with TRBD1 matching 11 bases. The J segment lost 8 bases and the V segment lost 4 bases, leaving 1 base of the junction unmatched. The CDR3 is made up of 14 amino acids. The germline V gene has CDR1 SGHVS and CDR2 FQNEAQ. The CDR3 reads CASSSGQGDSPLHF. The CDR3 DNA reads as TGTGCCAGCAGCTCGGGACAGGGGGATTCACCCCTCCACTTT. Based on the CDR3 plus reference TRBV7-8 and TRBJ1-6, the full variable domain is GAGVSQSPRYKVAKRGQDVALRCDPISGHVSLFWYQQALGQGPEFLTYFQNEAQLDKSGLPSDRFFAERPEGSVSTLKIQRTQQEDSAVYLCASSSGQGDSPLHFGNGTRLTVT.

The genes are TRBV15 and TRBJ2-1; 9 nucleotides line up with TRBD2. V lost 3 bases, J lost 4 bases, and 4 bases stayed unmatched. This CDR3 region has 15 residues. Germline lookup yields CDR1 LNHNV and CDR2 YYDKDF (reference sequence). The CDR3 protein is CATSRTSGVYNEQFF. DNA of the CDR3: TGTGCCACCAGCAGGACTAGCGGAGTTTACAATGAGCAGTTCTTC. The whole variable domain, filled in from reference TRBV15 and TRBJ2-1, reads DAMVIQNPRYQVTQFGKPVTLSCSQTLNHNVMYWYQQKSSQAPKLLFHYYDKDFNNEADTPDNFQSRRPNTSFCFLDIRSPGLGDTAMYLCATSRTSGVYNEQFFGPGTRLTVL.

The rearrangement links TRBV19 to TRBJ2-1; D might be TRBD1 (6 bases). The CDR3 contains 14 residues. The germline V gene has CDR1 LNHDA and CDR2 SQIVND (reference sequence). V lost 3 bases and J lost 5, with 11 bases in between. CDR3 in amino acids: CASSIPGHNNEQFF. The CDR3 coding sequence is TGTGCCAGTAGTATTCCGGGACACAACAATGAGCAGTTCTTC.

V usage is TRBV5-1 and J usage is TRBJ2-1, with TRBD2 identical over 16 bases. The CDR3 covers 18 residues. Germline-derived CDR1 and CDR2 are SGHRS and YFSETQ. The V gene end was trimmed by 3 bases and the J gene end by 4 bases; junction bases not matched to a gene: 7. In nucleotides, the CDR3 is TGCGCCAGCAGCTCCGGGACTAGCGGGAGGGCAATGTACAATGAGCAGTTCTTC. Protein product: CASSSGTSGRAMYNEQFF.

J is TRBJ1-3 and V is TRBV7-8, with 7 positions matching TRBD1. This CDR3 spans 15 amino acids. The ends lost 6 bases at V and 4 bases at J; junction bases unmatched: 9. Germline values: CDR1 SGHVS, CDR2 FQNEAQ. The CDR3 reads CASSPQGVLGNTIYF. The CDR3 region has the DNA TGTGCCAGCAGTCCTCAGGGGGTACTAGGAAACACCATATATTTT.

This rearrangement joins TRBV29-1 to TRBJ2-5; D possibly corresponds to TRBD2 (5 bases). The V gene lost 8 bases and the J gene lost 4 bases, with 11 bases spanning the gap. Germline CDR1 is SQVTM and CDR2 is ANQGSEA. This CDR3 has 11 amino acids. The CDR3 reads CSSDEGETQYF. The CDR3 DNA is TGCAGCTCCGATGAGGGAGAGACCCAGTACTTC.

The chain has TRBV7-3 and TRBJ2-2; D is undetermined. The germline CDR1 and CDR2 sequences are SGHTA and FQGTGA. CDR3 length: 14 residues. Trimming cost V 5 bases and J 0 bases, with 7 bases left between them. CDR3 amino acids: CASSPDSNTGELFF. CDR3 in DNA: TGTGCCAGCAGCCCCGACTCGAACACCGGGGAGCTGTTTTTT. Based on the CDR3 plus reference TRBV7-3 and TRBJ2-2, the full variable domain is GAGVSQTPSNKVTEKGKYVELRCDPISGHTALYWYRQSLGQGPEFLIYFQGTGAADDSGLPNDRFFAVRPEGSVSTLKIQRTERGDSAVYLCASSPDSNTGELFFGEGSRLTVL.

The chain combines TRBV29-1 with TRBJ2-7, with 9 bases aligning to TRBD2. V lost 7 bases to trimming and J lost 6 bases; unmatched junction nucleotides: 16. The CDR3 is 15 amino acids. From germline, CDR1 is SQVTM and CDR2 ANQGSEA. The CDR3 nucleotides read TGCAGCGCCCGGGGGCGGGAGGGCCTCTTAGGCGAGCAGTACTTC. Its translation: CSARGREGLLGEQYF.

The V and J genes are TRBV5-1 and TRBJ2-5, with 7 bases identical to TRBD2. The J call may be mistaken, given a closer DNA end match to TRBJ2-7. CDR3 length: 13 residues. Germline-derived CDR1 and CDR2 are SGHRS and YFSETQ. CDR3 in DNA: TGCGCCAGCAGCTACGGACTAGACTACGAGCAGTACTTC. As protein: CASSYGLDYEQYF.

In the case of this clone: An end of the junction differs from the germline gene, which may be a read error. The gene calls are TRBV5-4 and TRBJ1-2, with D unresolved. Germline V CDR1 and CDR2: SGHNT, YYREEE (reference sequence). The CDR3 totals 13 residues. The CDR3 DNA is TGTGCTAGCAGTAACGACGGAGAATATGGCTACACCTTC. Translating gives CASSNDGEYGYTF. Together with reference TRBV5-4 and TRBJ1-2, the CDR3 gives the full variable domain: ETGVTQSPTHLIKTRGQQVTLRCSSQSGHNTVSWYQQALGQGPQFIFQYYREEENGRGNFPPRFSGLQFPNYSSELNVNALELDDSALYLCASSNDGEYGYTFGSGTRLTVV.

This chain uses TRBV19 with TRBJ2-1; 12 bases fit TRBD2. Unmatched junction bases numbered 2, after V lost 9 bases and J lost 2 bases. The CDR3 contains 14 residues. Germline-derived CDR1 and CDR2 are LNHDA and SQIVND (reference sequence). CDR3 sequence reads: CASRLAGAYNEQFF. The CDR3, as DNA: TGTGCCAGCCGACTAGCGGGAGCCTACAATGAGCAGTTCTTC.

As DNA, the CDR3 is TGTGCCAGCAGTTTAGGAGGGACTGGCTCCTACGAGCAGTACTTC. Protein sequence: CASSLGGTGSYEQYF. The chain is built from TRBV28 and TRBJ2-7; TRBD2 is a possible D gene (6 bases). V shed 2 bases and J shed 0 bases, with 11 bases lying between them. CDR3 size: 15 residues. CDR1 and CDR2 (germline): MDHEN, SYDVKM. Variable domain in full (rest from reference TRBV28 and TRBJ2-7): DVKVTQSSRYLVKRTGEKVFLECVQDMDHENMFWYRQDPGLGLRLIYFSYDVKMKEKGDIPEGYSVSREKKERFSLILESASTNQTSMYLCASSLGGTGSYEQYFGPGTRLTVT.

The rearrangement uses TRBV4-2 and TRBJ2-3; perhaps TRBD1 as D (7 bases). Germline-derived CDR1 and CDR2 are LGHNA and YNFKEQ. Trimming stripped 5 bases from V and 4 bases from J, with 19 bases between. The CDR3 extends over 16 amino acids. The chain's CDR3 is CASSSRTQGEADTQYF. DNA for the CDR3: TGTGCCAGCAGCTCAAGGACGCAGGGGGAGGCAGATACGCAGTATTTT.

The chain combines TRBV19 with TRBJ2-7, with 10 bases aligning to TRBD1. The V gene end was trimmed by 6 bases and the J gene end by 2 bases; junction bases not matched to a gene: 1. Looked up from germline, CDR1 is LNHDA and CDR2 is SQIVND (reference sequence). The CDR3 totals 13 residues. CDR3 nucleotides: TGTGCCAGTAGGGGGACAGGGGCCTACGAGCAGTACTTC. Translated: CASRGTGAYEQYF.

This clone was recorded once. The chain employs TRBV7-2 and TRBJ2-1; D ambiguous. The CDR3 sequence is 13 residues long. Looked up from germline, CDR1 is SGHTA and CDR2 is FQGNSA. V was clipped by 4 bases and J by 6 bases, with 10 bases between them. The CDR3 bases are TGTGCCAGCAGCTCACAGTTGGGCAATGAGCAGTTCTTC. This sequence encodes CASSSQLGNEQFF.

This chain uses TRBV5-1 with TRBJ2-1, with 8 nucleotides matching TRBD2. The J segment lost 7 bases and the V segment lost 1 base, leaving 7 bases of the junction unmatched. The germline V gene encodes CDR1 SGHRS and CDR2 YFSETQ. The length of the CDR3 is 15 residues. This chain's CDR3 is CASSLIRGGRNEQFF. For the CDR3, the DNA is TGCGCCAGCAGCTTGATCCGGGGGGGGAGAAATGAGCAGTTCTTC.

V is TRBV7-9 and J is TRBJ2-3, with 8 nucleotides matching TRBD1. The CDR3 runs to 18 residues. CDR1 and CDR2 (germline): SEHNR, FQNEAQ (reference sequence). V was clipped by 4 bases and J by 11 bases; unmatched bases: 23. The DNA for the CDR3 is TGTGCCAGCAGCTCAAGGGAGCAGGGGGCGATGCCTCTTTATGGGCAGTATTTT. It encodes CASSSREQGAMPLYGQYF.

V gene TRBV6-5 combines with J gene TRBJ2-7, with D uncertain. The CDR3 extends over 15 amino acids. V lost 0 bases and J 2 bases, leaving 11 bases between the germline ends. Germline CDR1 and CDR2: MNHEY and SVGAGI. The CDR3 here is CASSYSAASTYEQYF. CDR3 DNA: TGTGCCAGCAGTTACTCGGCAGCGTCTACCTACGAGCAGTACTTC.

The chain combines TRBV6-5 with TRBJ1-2; 10 nucleotides match TRBD1. In germline, CDR1 is MNHEY, CDR2 SVGAGI. The CDR3 is 13 amino acids. Germline trimming cut 5 bases from V and 8 bases from J; bases unmatched to any gene: 5. CDR3 region: CASSPGTGVGYTF. The CDR3 DNA sequence: TGTGCCAGCAGTCCGGGGACAGGGGTCGGCTACACCTTC.

The chain couples TRBV4-1 to TRBJ2-4; 8 nucleotides line up with TRBD1. V shed 4 bases and J 5 bases; nucleotides not matched to a gene: 7. Germline CDR1 and CDR2: MGHRA and YSYEKL. The CDR3 runs 15 residues. CDR3 in amino acids: CASSLTPGQENIQYF. CDR3 coding DNA: TGCGCCAGCAGCCTCACACCGGGACAGGAAAACATTCAGTACTTC.